The T cell receptor beta chain under discussion was sequenced for a study of cytomegalovirus exposure and HLA in healthy donors. Study context: Earlier work reported 100 million or so unique TCR beta sequences from 150 million to 200 million T cells. General study results and limits: What a later analysis reportedly showed was that an Asian-associated ancestry cluster had fewer N-insertions than the roughly 670-donor mean. The study carried out a later analysis of TCR beta sequences. It associated some 15,000 of them with specific HLA alleles at a false discovery rate of 0.05. Most subjects had HLA-A and HLA-B alleles reportedly predicted accurately by TCR beta sequences.

CDR3 length equals 18 residues. Germline V gene sequence: CDR1 SGHRS, CDR2 YFSETQ. The trim removed 3 bases at V and 9 bases at J, leaving 13 bases unmatched. The PCR ran on 60 Vbeta and 13 Jbeta primers. TCRdb's copy holds only in-frame clones and misses some; the assay was immunoSEQ multiplex PCR. Of more than 95,000 clones in the sample, over 65% were seen once. Comment on this clone: The antigen remains unidentified.

The TCR sequence derives from a woman in her forties in good health and CMV-seronegative. Source material: PBMCs. V is TRBV5-1 and J is TRBJ2-1, with 15 bases aligning to TRBD2. For the CDR3, the DNA is TGCGCCAGCAGCTGGGGGGGACTAGCGGGAGGACAAATGGGTGAGCAGTTCTTC. Translation gives CASSWGGLAGGQMGEQFF. Drawing the rest from reference TRBV5-1 and TRBJ2-1, the complete variable domain is KAGVTQTPRYLIKTRGQQVTLSCSPISGHRSVSWYQQTPGQGLQFLFEYFSETQRNKGNFPGRFSGRQFSNSRSEMNVSTLELGDSALYLCASSWGGLAGGQMGEQFFGPGTRLTVL.